This T cell receptor beta chain stems from a study of T cells in Graves' hyperthyroidism and ophthalmopathy. Study background: It was at initial diagnosis, before any treatment, that peripheral blood was collected. Study-wide results and caveats: Stable hyperthyroidism was told apart from ophthalmopathy by a model built on 13 V-J features.

This CDR3 contains 13 residues. From germline, CDR1 is MDHEN and CDR2 SYDVKM. With V trimmed by 7 bases and J by 3 bases, 5 bases remained unmatched. Authors of the study amplified TCR beta CDR3 regions from RNA transcripts. Carried out on the TCR CDR3, a first-round RT-PCR used the HTBI primer set. From the multiplex PCR reads, TCRdb called clonotypes with MiXCR, one entry per CDR3 protein. The sample lists 370,000 or so distinct CDR3 sequences; roughly 14% were seen once. This clonotype appeared many times. Its antigen remains unidentified. Drawn at first hyperthyroidism diagnosis, the blood sample preceded any ophthalmopathy symptoms.

This sequence originates from a man aged 25 to 40 with Graves' hyperthyroidism that later progressed to Graves' ophthalmopathy. V and J are TRBV28 and TRBJ2-7, with 8 bases lining up with TRBD1. Sequencing was performed on blood. In DNA, the CDR3 is TGTGCCAGCACCAGGGACAGGAGCTACGAGCAGTACTTC. This encodes CASTRDRSYEQYF.